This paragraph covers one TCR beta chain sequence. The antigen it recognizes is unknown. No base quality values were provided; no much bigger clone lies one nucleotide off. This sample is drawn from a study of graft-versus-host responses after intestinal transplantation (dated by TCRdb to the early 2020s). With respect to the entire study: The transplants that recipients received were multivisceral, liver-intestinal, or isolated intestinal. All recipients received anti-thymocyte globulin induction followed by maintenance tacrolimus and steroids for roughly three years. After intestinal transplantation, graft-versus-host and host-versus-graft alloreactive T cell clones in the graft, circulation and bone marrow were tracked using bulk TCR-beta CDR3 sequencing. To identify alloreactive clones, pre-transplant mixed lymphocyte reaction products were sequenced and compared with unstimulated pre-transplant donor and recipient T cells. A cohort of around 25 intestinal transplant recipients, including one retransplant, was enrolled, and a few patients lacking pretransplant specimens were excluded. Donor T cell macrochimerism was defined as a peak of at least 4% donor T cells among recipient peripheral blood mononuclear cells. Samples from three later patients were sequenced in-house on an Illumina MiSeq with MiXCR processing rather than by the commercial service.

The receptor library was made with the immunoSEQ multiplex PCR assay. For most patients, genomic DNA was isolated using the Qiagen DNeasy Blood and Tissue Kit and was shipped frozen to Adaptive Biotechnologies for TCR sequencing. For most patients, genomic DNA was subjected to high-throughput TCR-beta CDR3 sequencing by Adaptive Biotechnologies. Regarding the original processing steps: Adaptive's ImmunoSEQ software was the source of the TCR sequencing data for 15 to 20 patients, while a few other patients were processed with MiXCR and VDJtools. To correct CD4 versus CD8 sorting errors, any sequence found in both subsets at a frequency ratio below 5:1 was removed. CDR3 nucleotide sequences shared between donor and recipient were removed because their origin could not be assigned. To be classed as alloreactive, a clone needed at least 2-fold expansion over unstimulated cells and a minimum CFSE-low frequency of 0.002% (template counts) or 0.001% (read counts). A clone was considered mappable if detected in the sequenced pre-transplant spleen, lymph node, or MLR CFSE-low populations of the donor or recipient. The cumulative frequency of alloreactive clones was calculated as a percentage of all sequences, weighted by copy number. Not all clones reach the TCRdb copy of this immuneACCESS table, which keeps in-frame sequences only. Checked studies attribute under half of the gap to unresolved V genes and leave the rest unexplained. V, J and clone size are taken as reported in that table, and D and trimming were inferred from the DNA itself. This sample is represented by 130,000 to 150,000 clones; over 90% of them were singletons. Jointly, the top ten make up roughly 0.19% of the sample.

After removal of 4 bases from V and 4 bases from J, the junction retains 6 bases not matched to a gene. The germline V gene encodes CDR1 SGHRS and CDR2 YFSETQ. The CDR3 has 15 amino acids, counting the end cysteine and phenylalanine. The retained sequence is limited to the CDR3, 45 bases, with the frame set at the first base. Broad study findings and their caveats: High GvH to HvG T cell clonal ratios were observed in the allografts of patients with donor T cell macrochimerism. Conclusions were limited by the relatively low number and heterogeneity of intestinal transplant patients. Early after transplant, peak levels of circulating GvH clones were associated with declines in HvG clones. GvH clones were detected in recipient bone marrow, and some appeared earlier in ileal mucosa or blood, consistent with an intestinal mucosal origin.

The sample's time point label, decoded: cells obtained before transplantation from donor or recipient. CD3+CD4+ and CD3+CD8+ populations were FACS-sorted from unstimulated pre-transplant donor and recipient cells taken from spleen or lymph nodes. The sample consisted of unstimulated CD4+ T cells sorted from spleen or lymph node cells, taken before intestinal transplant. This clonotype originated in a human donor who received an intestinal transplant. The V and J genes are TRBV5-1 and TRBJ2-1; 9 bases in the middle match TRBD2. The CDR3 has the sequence CASSDPSGEYNEQFF. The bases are TGCGCCAGCAGCGACCCTAGCGGGGAGTACAATGAGCAGTTCTTC.